This T cell receptor gamma chain was identified in a study of gamma delta lymphoproliferative disorders and STAT genes. Study as a whole: Delta-chain libraries followed the EuroClonality-NGS standard operating procedure. The study's findings and limits: Patient gamma repertoires clustered apart from healthy controls; delta did not. Control T cells likely spanned varied maturation stages, whereas leukemic cells were skewed toward terminal effectors. Most major patient clonotypes were shared with at least one healthy donor.

Germline CDR1 EGSTGY, CDR2 YDSYTSSV. The CDR3 totals 13 residues. TCRdb applied CATT to the multiplex PCR reads for clone calling. The profile covers roughly 1,400 gamma-chain clones, with roughly 9.5% appearing a single time and about 25% taken by the ten largest. Genomic DNA from isolated PBMCs served as the sequencing template. The table lists this clone with a few counts. Its specificity is unknown. This is likely an artifact of a read error, given a far larger clone one base away. Other DNA sequences of this sample code for an identical CDR3. The chain has TRGV4 and TRGJ1 or TRGJ2. TCRdb offers no J gene call, so here the DNA was matched to germline to obtain one. The source of this sequence is a human donor in good health. The material sequenced was blood. In DNA, the CDR3 is TGCGCCACCTCCGGGGTTTTTTATTATAAGAAACTCTTT. Residues: CATSGVFYYKKLF.